This TCR beta chain comes out of a study of beta chain features in type 1 diabetes. Points from the study as a whole: Patients' naive, central memory and Treg TCRB repertoires seemed closer to one another than those of healthy donors. Type 1 diabetes patients had TCRB CDR3s that were shorter (moderately but significantly so) in all four CD4+ subsets. cDNA-based sequencing might over-represent cells highly expressing TCR. A potential PCR bias toward shorter templates would be equal in patient and control samples.

One heparinised draw of blood, averaging about 110 mL, came from each donor. This CDR3 is built from 13 residues. The V segment lost 4 bases and the J segment 5 bases; nucleotides outside the gene matches: 2. CDR1 and CDR2 from the germline V gene are LGHNA and YSLEER. This clone was seen only a few times. Antigen: not known. The investigators reverse transcribed all of the isolated RNA, so they sequenced expressed TCRB transcripts. Data came from immunoSEQ multiplex PCR; TCRdb stores just in-frame clones and leaves some out. The sample lists around 600,000 clones, roughly 12% occurring once. The TCR sequence derives from a man between 25 and 39 years old with type 1 diabetes. The chain couples TRBV4-3 to TRBJ1-2; 9 bases map to TRBD1. Source material: naive CD4+ T cells from blood. The CDR3 bases are TGCGCCAGCAGCCTGGACAGGGGTTATGGCTACACCTTC. Encoded protein: CASSLDRGYGYTF.